This T cell receptor beta chain was documented in a study of T-cell memory formation after mild COVID-19. In regard to this clonotype: Its antigen is not known. One end of the junction does not line up with germline, which may come from a read error.

In TCRdb, the 5' RACE reads were re-called with MiXCR into one record per CDR3 protein. The sample carries 500,000 to 650,000 distinct CDR3 sequences, approximately 21% recorded once. This CDR3 is 14 amino acids long. The germline V gene encodes CDR1 MNHEY and CDR2 SVGAGI. Notes on the study in general: Prior to infection, memory already included some responding clones, suggesting cross-reactive memory joined.

This sequence was found in an adult woman who had mild COVID-19 (a few samples of this study predate the infection). Cell type and time point are not known. The specimen sequenced was PBMCs or a T cell subset sorted from them (not recorded which). The chain has TRBV6-5 and TRBJ1-2, with TRBD1 identical over 10 bases. For the CDR3, the DNA is TGTGCCAGCAGGTACTTCGGACAGGGGGATGGCTACACCTTC. It yields the protein CASRYFGQGDGYTF.